This T cell receptor (beta chain) was sequenced in a study of response to subunit inactivated influenza vaccine. Overall study findings and caveats: Only a handful of new T cells, the authors suggested, are recruited with each seasonal influenza vaccination.

From the RT-PCR reads, TCRdb called clonotypes with MiXCR, one entry per CDR3 protein. The sample carries about 700,000 distinct CDR3 sequences, 14% recorded once. The CDR3 is made up of 15 amino acids. V lost 7 bases to trimming and J lost 6 bases; unmatched junction nucleotides: 12. The sample holds a few counts of this clonotype. Its antigen is unknown. Material: PBMCs from blood, obtained 14 days before vaccination. The origin of this receptor is a man aged 50 to 60 who received an inactivated influenza vaccine. The gene calls are TRBV12-3 or TRBV12-4 and TRBJ1-5; 7 bases are shared with TRBD1. CDR3 nucleotide sequence: TGTGCCAGCACCACTGGGACAGCGTTTACTCAGCCCCAGCATTTT. This translates into CASTTGTAFTQPQHF.